A selection of T cell receptor beta chains follows, all from one sample in a study of T cells in Graves' hyperthyroidism and ophthalmopathy. TCRdb recomputed calls from the multiplex PCR reads with MiXCR, one row per CDR3 protein. This sample has hundreds of thousands of distinct CDR3 sequences; approximately 15% occur once, and the top ten carry roughly 25%. Sequenced material: blood. The receptors stem from a woman in her 30s with Graves' hyperthyroidism. CDR3s include the opening cysteine and the closing phenylalanine or tryptophan. The order of the fields is clone size, D gene, V gene, J gene, CDR3 protein, CDR3 DNA. A D gene is named only where the DNA matches it firmly. Some rows have no size entry. The others give once, few or many, or a class for an expanded clone.

size: few; D: TRBD1; V: TRBV3-1; J: TRBJ2-7; CDR3: CASSHRDRGDVQYF; DNA: TGTGCCAGCAGCCACCGGGACAGGGGAGATGTGCAGTACTTC
size: .; D: TRBD1; V: TRBV29-1; J: TRBJ1-1; CDR3: CSVDGRQGGSEAFF; DNA: TGCAGCGTTGACGGGAGACAGGGCGGGTCTGAAGCTTTCTTT
size: many; D: .; V: TRBV12-3/TRBV12-4; J: TRBJ2-1; CDR3: CASRPIWGNEQFF; DNA: TGTGCCAGCAGACCCATTTGGGGTAATGAGCAGTTCTTC
size: many; D: TRBD2; V: TRBV6-2/TRBV6-3; J: TRBJ2-5; CDR3: CASSHTSAETQYF; DNA: TGTGCCAGCAGCCACACTAGCGCGGAGACCCAGTACTTC
size: few; D: .; V: TRBV5-1; J: TRBJ2-5; CDR3: CASSAGQETQYF; DNA: TGCGCCAGCAGCGCAGGGCAAGAGACCCAGTACTTC
size: many; D: .; V: TRBV2; J: TRBJ1-2; CDR3: CASSEEGLRTSNYGYTF; DNA: TGTGCCAGCAGTGAAGAGGGACTGCGAACCTCTAACTATGGCTACACCTTC
size: many; D: .; V: TRBV28; J: TRBJ1-4; CDR3: CASSYPQGTTNEKLFF; DNA: TGTGCCAGCAGTTACCCCCAAGGGACAACTAATGAAAAACTGTTTTTT
size: .; D: .; V: TRBV12-3/TRBV12-4; J: TRBJ2-2; CDR3: CASSRRGLGTGELFF; DNA: TGTGCCAGCAGCCGTAGGGGTCTGGGAACCGGGGAGCTGTTTTTT
size: few; D: .; V: TRBV6-2/TRBV6-3; J: TRBJ1-5; CDR3: CASSFPRSYWPQHF; DNA: TGTGCCAGCAGTTTCCCCAGGTCGTACTGGCCCCAGCATTTT
size: many; D: .; V: TRBV7-2; J: TRBJ2-1; CDR3: CASSLETASNEQFF; DNA: TGTGCCAGCAGCTTAGAGACAGCAAGCAATGAGCAGTTCTTC
size: few; D: TRBD2; V: TRBV30; J: TRBJ2-3; CDR3: CAWSHPSGGRTDTQYF; DNA: TGTGCCTGGAGCCACCCTTCGGGAGGCCGCACAGATACGCAGTATTTT
size: many; D: .; V: TRBV30; J: TRBJ2-5; CDR3: CAWLGGGETQYF; DNA: TGTGCCTGGCTCGGCGGCGGTGAGACCCAGTACTTC
size: many; D: .; V: TRBV6-1; J: TRBJ1-5; CDR3: CASRARGQPQHF; DNA: TGTGCCAGCAGGGCTCGCGGCCAGCCCCAGCATTTT
size: .; D: TRBD2; V: TRBV12-3/TRBV12-4; J: TRBJ2-1; CDR3: CASSSLAGGVGEQFF; DNA: TGTGCCAGCAGTTCTCTAGCGGGAGGTGTCGGTGAGCAGTTCTTC
size: .; D: .; V: TRBV28; J: TRBJ1-2; CDR3: CASSGWQANGYTF; DNA: TGTGCCAGCAGCGGTTGGCAGGCGAATGGCTACACCTTC
size: few; D: .; V: TRBV4-1; J: TRBJ2-7; CDR3: CASSQVVRDLLRGQYF; DNA: TGCGCCAGCAGCCAAGTAGTCCGGGACCTTCTACGAGGGCAGTACTTC
size: few; D: .; V: TRBV6-1; J: TRBJ1-4; CDR3: CASRPTGTVNEKLFF; DNA: TGTGCCAGCAGACCTACCGGGACGGTTAATGAAAAACTGTTTTTT
size: many; D: .; V: TRBV19; J: TRBJ2-5; CDR3: CASSWRRQETQYF; DNA: TGTGCCAGTAGTTGGAGGCGGCAAGAGACCCAGTACTTC
size: many; D: TRBD2; V: TRBV20-1; J: TRBJ2-2; CDR3: CSAKTVAGVNTGELFF; DNA: TGCAGTGCGAAAACGGTAGCGGGAGTCAACACCGGGGAGCTGTTTTTT
size: .; D: .; V: TRBV7-9; J: TRBJ2-2; CDR3: CASSFLQGTNTGELFF; DNA: TGTGCCAGCAGCTTCTTACAGGGTACCAACACCGGGGAGCTGTTTTTT
size: many; D: .; V: TRBV28; J: TRBJ1-5; CDR3: CASSLGGVSNQPQHF; DNA: TGTGCCAGCAGTTTGGGCGGAGTAAGCAATCAGCCCCAGCATTTT
size: many; D: .; V: TRBV28; J: TRBJ2-1; CDR3: CASTRLVNEQFF; DNA: TGTGCCAGCACCCGACTAGTCAATGAGCAGTTCTTC
size: few; D: TRBD1; V: TRBV7-9; J: TRBJ1-2; CDR3: CASSSGQGPGHYGYTF; DNA: TGTGCCAGCAGCTCAGGACAGGGGCCCGGTCACTATGGCTACACCTTC
size: few; D: .; V: TRBV7-9; J: TRBJ1-2; CDR3: CASSPPGARGGYTF; DNA: TGTGCCAGCAGCCCCCCCGGGGCTAGGGGTGGCTACACCTTC
size: .; D: TRBD1; V: TRBV12-3/TRBV12-4; J: TRBJ2-6; CDR3: CASSSLHRGSGANVLTF; DNA: TGTGCCAGCAGTTCCCTCCACAGGGGGTCTGGGGCCAACGTCCTGACTTTC
size: many; D: .; V: TRBV19; J: TRBJ1-1; CDR3: CASSQTTGRQGYTEAFF; DNA: TGTGCCAGTAGTCAAACAACGGGGCGGCAGGGGTATACTGAAGCTTTCTTT
size: many; D: .; V: TRBV28; J: TRBJ2-7; CDR3: CASSVPDRGYEQYF; DNA: TGTGCCAGCAGTGTACCCGACAGAGGGTACGAGCAGTACTTC
size: many; D: .; V: TRBV19; J: TRBJ2-2; CDR3: CASSMLNTGELFF; DNA: TGTGCCAGTAGTATGCTGAACACCGGGGAGCTGTTTTTT
size: few; D: TRBD1; V: TRBV3-1; J: TRBJ1-1; CDR3: CASSRNRGSTEAFF; DNA: TGTGCCAGCAGCCGGAACAGGGGGAGCACTGAAGCTTTCTTT
size: .; D: TRBD1; V: TRBV29-1; J: TRBJ2-5; CDR3: CSHGQGEETQYF; DNA: TGCAGCCACGGACAGGGGGAAGAGACCCAGTACTTC
size: .; D: TRBD2; V: TRBV7-3; J: TRBJ2-3; CDR3: CASSAPGGGPYTDTQYF; DNA: TGTGCCAGCAGCGCTCCCGGGGGAGGGCCTTACACAGATACGCAGTATTTT
size: many; D: .; V: TRBV20-1; J: TRBJ2-1; CDR3: CSWDASSYNEQFF; DNA: TGCAGTTGGGACGCTAGCTCCTACAATGAGCAGTTCTTC
size: few; D: .; V: TRBV7-9; J: TRBJ2-2; CDR3: CASSPRWDLNTGELFF; DNA: TGTGCCAGCAGCCCCCGGTGGGACCTCAACACCGGGGAGCTGTTTTTT
size: .; D: TRBD2; V: TRBV7-8; J: TRBJ2-1; CDR3: CASSLGVAGGDEQFF; DNA: TGTGCCAGCAGCTTAGGGGTAGCGGGAGGGGATGAGCAGTTCTTC
size: .; D: TRBD2; V: TRBV6-1; J: TRBJ2-4; CDR3: CASSIQGGGAKNIQYF; DNA: TGTGCCAGCAGTATACAAGGCGGGGGAGCCAAAAACATTCAGTACTTC
size: few; D: .; V: TRBV11-2; J: TRBJ2-2; CDR3: CASYSLRGTGGLFF; DNA: TGTGCCAGTTATTCCCTTAGGGGCACCGGGGGGCTGTTTTTT
size: .; D: TRBD1; V: TRBV29-1; J: TRBJ1-4; CDR3: CSATGGQTTNEKLFF; DNA: TGCAGCGCTACAGGGGGGCAGACAACTAATGAAAAACTGTTTTTT
size: .; D: TRBD2; V: TRBV20-1; J: TRBJ2-1; CDR3: CSAPTSGRAQQFF; DNA: TGCAGTGCCCCGACTAGCGGGAGGGCCCAGCAGTTCTTC
size: many; D: TRBD2; V: TRBV6-2/TRBV6-3; J: TRBJ2-1; CDR3: CASSYSGGRAYNEQFF; DNA: TGTGCCAGCAGTTACTCTGGCGGGAGGGCCTACAATGAGCAGTTCTTC
size: .; D: .; V: TRBV19; J: TRBJ1-5; CDR3: CASSIMGISQPQHF; DNA: TGTGCCAGTAGTATTATGGGAATCAGTCAGCCCCAGCATTTT
size: few; D: .; V: TRBV6-2/TRBV6-3; J: TRBJ2-1; CDR3: CASSYVGPSIGDEQFF; DNA: TGTGCCAGCAGTTACGTTGGGCCTAGCATCGGGGATGAGCAGTTCTTC
size: few; D: .; V: TRBV6-1; J: TRBJ2-7; CDR3: CASSELGVEQYF; DNA: TGTGCCAGCAGTGAATTGGGTGTCGAGCAGTACTTC
size: .; D: .; V: TRBV7-9; J: TRBJ1-5; CDR3: CASSSFNQPQHF; DNA: TGTGCCAGCAGCTCTTTTAATCAGCCCCAGCATTTT
size: many; D: .; V: TRBV30; J: TRBJ2-6; CDR3: CAWMGGSGANVLTF; DNA: TGTGCCTGGATGGGGGGTTCCGGGGCCAACGTCCTGACTTTC
size: many; D: .; V: TRBV20-1; J: TRBJ2-5; CDR3: CSASTVGGTQYF; DNA: TGCAGTGCTAGTACGGTGGGGGGGACCCAGTACTTC
size: .; D: .; V: TRBV18; J: TRBJ1-6; CDR3: CASSLTNNSPLYF; DNA: TGTGCCAGCTCACTAACTAATAATTCACCCCTCTACTTT
size: few; D: TRBD2; V: TRBV9; J: TRBJ2-1; CDR3: CASSVTSGSYNEQFF; DNA: TGTGCCAGCAGTGTTACTAGCGGTAGCTACAATGAGCAGTTCTTC